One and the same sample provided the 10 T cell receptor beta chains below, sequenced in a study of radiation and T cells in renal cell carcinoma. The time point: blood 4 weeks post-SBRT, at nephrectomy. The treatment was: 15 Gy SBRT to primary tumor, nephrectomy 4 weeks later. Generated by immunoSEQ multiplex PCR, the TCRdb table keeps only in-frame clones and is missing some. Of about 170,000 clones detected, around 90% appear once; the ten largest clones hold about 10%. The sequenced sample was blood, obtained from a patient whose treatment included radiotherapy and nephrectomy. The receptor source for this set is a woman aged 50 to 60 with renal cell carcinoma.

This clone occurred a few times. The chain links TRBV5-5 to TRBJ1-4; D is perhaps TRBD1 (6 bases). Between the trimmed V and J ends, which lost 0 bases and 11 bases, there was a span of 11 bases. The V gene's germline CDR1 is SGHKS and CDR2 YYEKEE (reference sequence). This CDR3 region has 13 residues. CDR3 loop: CASSLVGQGKLFF. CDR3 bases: TGTGCCAGCAGCTTGGTAGGCCAGGGGAAACTGTTTTTT.

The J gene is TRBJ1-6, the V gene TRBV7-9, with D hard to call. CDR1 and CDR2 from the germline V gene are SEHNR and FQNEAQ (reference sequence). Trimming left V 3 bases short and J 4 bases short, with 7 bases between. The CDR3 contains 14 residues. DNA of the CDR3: TGTGCCAGCAGCTTGGGAGGTTATAATTCACCCCTCCACTTT. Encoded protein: CASSLGGYNSPLHF.

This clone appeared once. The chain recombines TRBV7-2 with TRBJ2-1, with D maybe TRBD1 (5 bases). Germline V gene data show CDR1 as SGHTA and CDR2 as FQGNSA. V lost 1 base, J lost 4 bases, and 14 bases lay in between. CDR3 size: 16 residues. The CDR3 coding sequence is TGTGCCAGCAGCTTAGAAGGGGCGACGTCGTACAATGAGCAGTTCTTC. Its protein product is CASSLEGATSYNEQFF.

In nucleotides, the CDR3 is TGTGCCAGCAGCTTAAGGACAGGGAACACCGGGGAGCTGTTTTTT. It translates to CASSLRTGNTGELFF. V usage is TRBV7-9 and J usage is TRBJ2-2; 7 positions match TRBD1. The CDR3 totals 15 residues. V shed 2 bases, J shed 1 base, and the junction held 1 base outside the gene matches. Germline V lookup: CDR1 SEHNR, CDR2 FQNEAQ (reference sequence).

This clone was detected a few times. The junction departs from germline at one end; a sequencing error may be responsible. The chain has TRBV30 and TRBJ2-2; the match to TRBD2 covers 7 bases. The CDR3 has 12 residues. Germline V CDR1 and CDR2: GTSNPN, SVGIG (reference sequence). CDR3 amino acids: CAGRGGTGELFF. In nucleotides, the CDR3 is TGTGCCGGGAGGGGAGGAACGGGGGAGCTGTTTTTT.

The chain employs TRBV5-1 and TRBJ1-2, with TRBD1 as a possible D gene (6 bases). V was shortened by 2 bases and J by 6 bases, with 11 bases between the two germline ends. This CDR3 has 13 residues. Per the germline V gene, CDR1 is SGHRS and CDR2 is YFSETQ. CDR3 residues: CASSFTQGDGYTF. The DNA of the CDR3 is TGCGCCAGCAGCTTCACACAGGGCGATGGCTACACCTTC.

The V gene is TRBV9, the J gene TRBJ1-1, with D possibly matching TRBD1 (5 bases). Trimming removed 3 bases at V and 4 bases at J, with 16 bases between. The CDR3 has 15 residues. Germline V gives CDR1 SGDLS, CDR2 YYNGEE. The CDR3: CASSASPQQVTEAFF. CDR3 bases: TGTGCCAGCAGCGCGAGCCCCCAACAGGTCACTGAAGCTTTCTTT.

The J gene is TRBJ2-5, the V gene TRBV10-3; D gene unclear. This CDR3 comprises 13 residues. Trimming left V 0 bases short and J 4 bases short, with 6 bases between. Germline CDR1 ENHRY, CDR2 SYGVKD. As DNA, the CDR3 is TGTGCCATCAGTGAGTCGTGGGGAGAGACCCAGTACTTC. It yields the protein CAISESWGETQYF.

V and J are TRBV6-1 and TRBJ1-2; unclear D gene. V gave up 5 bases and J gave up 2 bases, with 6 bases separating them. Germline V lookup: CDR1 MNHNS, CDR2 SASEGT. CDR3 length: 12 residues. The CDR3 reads CASSTGNYGYTF. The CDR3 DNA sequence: TGTGCCAGCAGTACGGGCAACTATGGCTACACCTTC.

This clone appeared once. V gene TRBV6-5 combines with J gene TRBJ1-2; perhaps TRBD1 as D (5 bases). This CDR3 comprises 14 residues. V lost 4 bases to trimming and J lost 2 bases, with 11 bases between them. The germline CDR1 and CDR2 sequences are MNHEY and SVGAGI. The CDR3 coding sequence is TGTGCCAGCAGTTTGCCTGGGGCCAACTATGGCTACACCTTC. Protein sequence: CASSLPGANYGYTF.